These 28 T cell receptor beta chains originate from one sample sequenced in a study of blood T cell repertoires in COVID-19. Produced via immunoSEQ multiplex PCR; TCRdb's table is partial and in-frame only. Here the sample spans a few hundred thousand clones, around 90% being singletons. Specimen: PBMCs or T cells enriched from blood (not recorded which). These receptors all come from a woman aged 25 to 39 who had recovered from COVID-19.

This clone was seen once. Other nucleotide sequences from this sample produce the same CDR3. V gene TRBV13 combines with J gene TRBJ1-2; D is possibly TRBD1 (6 bases). In germline, CDR1 is PRHDT, CDR2 FYEKMQ (reference sequence). V lost 5 bases and J lost 8, with 12 bases in between. This CDR3 has 12 amino acids. In DNA form, the CDR3 reads TGTGCCAGCAGCCTGTTGGGGGCAGGCTACACCTTC. It is translated as CASSLLGAGYTF.

The chain joins TRBV10-3 to TRBJ2-1, with D possibly TRBD1 on 6 matching bases. V gave up 5 bases and J gave up 0 bases, with 11 bases separating them. The CDR3 contains 15 residues. CDR1 is ENHRY, CDR2 SYGVKD, per germline. The CDR3 DNA is TGTGCCATCAGTCGTGAGGGGGTCTCCTACAATGAGCAGTTCTTC. Translation: CAISREGVSYNEQFF.

This chain uses TRBV10-3 with TRBJ2-5, with 9 bases identical to TRBD2. Germline CDR1 reads ENHRY; CDR2 reads SYGVKD. V was pared by 0 bases and J by 0 bases, with 2 bases of the junction left unmatched. The CDR3 runs 16 residues. CDR3 nucleotides: TGTGCCATCAGTGAGTCCCTAGCGGGGTACCAAGAGACCCAGTACTTC. It encodes CAISESLAGYQETQYF.

Details on this clone: Other DNA sequences from this sample encode an identical CDR3 as well. This chain links TRBV9 with TRBJ2-1; D is unresolved. Germline CDR1 is SGDLS and CDR2 is YYNGEE. This CDR3 has 15 amino acids. V shed 0 bases and J shed 0 bases, with 7 bases lying between them. The CDR3 DNA reads as TGTGCCAGCAGCGTAGCACAGTCCTCCTACAATGAGCAGTTCTTC. Protein: CASSVAQSSYNEQFF.

This sequence joins TRBV11-1 and TRBJ2-1; 10 bases fit TRBD2. Germline loops: CDR1 SGHAT, CDR2 FQDESV (reference sequence). With V trimmed by 5 bases and J by 6 bases, 4 bases remained unmatched. The CDR3 is 14 amino acids. The CDR3 DNA is TGTGCCAGCAGCCCGAGGACTAGCGGCAATGAGCAGTTCTTC. It specifies CASSPRTSGNEQFF.

The chain is built from TRBV29-1 and TRBJ1-1, with a possible D match to TRBD1 (6 bases). The CDR3 runs 12 residues. Per the germline V gene, CDR1 is SQVTM and CDR2 is ANQGSEA. Trimming shortened V by 4 bases and J by 3 bases, and 9 bases separated the two germline ends. CDR3 in DNA: TGCAGCGTTGCGGGGGGCCACACTGAAGCTTTCTTT. Residues: CSVAGGHTEAFF.

The chain couples TRBV27 to TRBJ2-5, with TRBD1 matching 7 bases. Trimming at V came to 3 bases and at J to 5 bases, leaving 6 bases not matched to a gene. Germline V gene data show CDR1 as MNHEY and CDR2 as SMNVEV (reference sequence). The CDR3 is 14 amino acids. The CDR3, as DNA: TGTGCCAGCAGTTTGAAGGGGGCCCGGGAGACCCAGTACTTC. The encoded protein is CASSLKGARETQYF.

This clone was detected once. This chain links TRBV28 with TRBJ1-4; D is ambiguous. The CDR3 contains 12 residues. Germline-derived CDR1 and CDR2 are MDHEN and SYDVKM. V lost 6 bases and J lost 8, with 10 bases in between. CDR3 region: CASSFTWEKLFF. The CDR3 DNA is TGTGCCAGCAGCTTTACATGGGAAAAACTGTTTTTT.

V usage is TRBV4-3 and J usage is TRBJ2-7; 7 bases map to TRBD1. The CDR3 is made up of 14 amino acids. V shed 8 bases and J 2 bases; nucleotides not matched to a gene: 9. CDR1 and CDR2 from the germline V gene are LGHNA and YSLEER. The CDR3 protein is CASARNRGPYEQYF. The CDR3 nucleotides read TGCGCCAGCGCCAGGAACAGGGGACCCTACGAGCAGTACTTC.

V usage is TRBV2 and J usage is TRBJ2-7; possibly TRBD1 for D (5 bases). The CDR3 sequence is 14 residues long. V lost 4 bases and J 2 bases, leaving 12 bases between the germline ends. The germline gives CDR1 SNHLY, CDR2 FYNNEI. CDR3 nucleotide sequence: TGTGCCAGCAGTGTACGACTCAGGGCCTACGAGCAGTACTTC. This encodes CASSVRLRAYEQYF.

The V call is TRBV12-5, the J call TRBJ1-1; TRBD1 might be the D (5 bases). Germline lookup yields CDR1 LGHNT and CDR2 FRNRAP. The CDR3 has 12 residues. Trimming left V 3 bases short and J 9 bases short, with 11 bases between. The DNA for the CDR3 is TGTGCTAGTGGTTTAGACAGCTCGAAAGCTTTCTTT. It codes for CASGLDSSKAFF. The full variable domain, its missing parts supplied by reference TRBV12-5 and TRBJ1-1, is DARVTQTPRHKVTEMGQEVTMRCQPILGHNTVFWYRQTMMQGLELLAYFRNRAPLDDSGMPKDRFSAEMPDATLATLKIQPSEPRDSAVYFCASGLDSSKAFFGQGTRLTVV.

A single count supports this clone. V gene TRBV28 combines with J gene TRBJ1-6; D is unresolved. This CDR3 comprises 14 residues. The germline V gene has CDR1 MDHEN and CDR2 SYDVKM. The V end lost 7 bases, the J end lost 2 bases, and 9 bases lay between the germline ends. The CDR3 protein is CASTHSTYNSPLHF. The CDR3 DNA reads TGTGCCAGCACCCACTCGACCTATAATTCACCCCTCCACTTT.

The genes are TRBV4-2 and TRBJ2-1; 10 bases fit TRBD2. Germline V gene lookup returns CDR1 LGHNA and CDR2 YNFKEQ. The CDR3 extends over 19 amino acids. V was pared by 4 bases and J by 4 bases, with 16 bases of the junction left unmatched. CDR3 region: CASSPREGAGGPRYNEQFF. In DNA, the CDR3 is TGTGCCAGCAGCCCCCGGGAAGGAGCGGGGGGGCCTAGGTACAATGAGCAGTTCTTC.

This clone is a singleton in its sample. The V and J genes are TRBV2 and TRBJ1-2; 7 bases fit TRBD1. Germline-derived CDR1 and CDR2 are SNHLY and FYNNEI. CDR3 length: 14 amino acids. The V gene end was trimmed by 8 bases and the J gene end by 6 bases; junction bases not matched to a gene: 12. The CDR3 nucleotides are TGTGCCAGCGCCGGACACAGGGGCAAGGATGGCTACACCTTC. Encoded protein: CASAGHRGKDGYTF. The variable domain in full, with the rest retrieved from reference TRBV2 and TRBJ1-2, is EPEVTQTPSHQVTQMGQEVILRCVPISNHLYFYWYRQILGQKVEFLVSFYNNEISEKSEIFDDQFSVERPDGSNFTLKIRSTKLEDSAMYFCASAGHRGKDGYTFGSGTRLTVV.

This rearrangement joins TRBV18 to TRBJ1-2, with D maybe TRBD1 (5 bases). CDR3 length equals 18 residues. V gave up 4 bases and J gave up 3 bases, with 24 bases separating them. Germline V gene lookup returns CDR1 KGHSH and CDR2 LQKENI. The CDR3 here is CASSLRLGTLDRDYGYTF. CDR3 coding DNA: TGTGCCAGCTCACTGAGACTTGGGACTCTGGATAGGGACTATGGCTACACCTTC.

The gene calls are TRBV4-1 and TRBJ2-2, with a weak D call TRBD1 (6 bases). This CDR3 is 16 amino acids long. Trimming removed 1 base from V and 6 bases from J, with 15 bases in between. The V gene's germline CDR1 is MGHRA and CDR2 YSYEKL. The CDR3 is CASSQAYTGFAGELFF. The CDR3 region has the DNA TGCGCCAGCAGCCAAGCATATACAGGGTTTGCCGGGGAGCTGTTTTTT.

V is TRBV6-2 or TRBV6-3 and J is TRBJ2-7; tentative D call: TRBD1 (6 bases). The germline gives CDR1 MNHEY, CDR2 SVGEGT. V gave up 4 bases and J gave up 7 bases, with 11 bases separating them. The CDR3 loop spans 12 amino acids. CDR3 DNA sequence: TGTGCCAGCAGTTCAGGGGATTGGGAGCAGTACTTC. Its protein is CASSSGDWEQYF.

The chain couples TRBV3-1 (or the pseudogene TRBV3-2) to TRBJ1-2; unclear D gene. The V gene's germline CDR1 is LGHDT and CDR2 YNNKEL (reference sequence). CDR3 length: 15 amino acids. V lost 4 bases and J lost 2, with 14 bases in between. CDR3 sequence (DNA): TGTGCCAGCAGCCCCACCGGGAATCTCAACTATGGCTACACCTTC. Translating it yields CASSPTGNLNYGYTF.

The chain links TRBV19 to TRBJ1-1; 8 bases map to TRBD1. The CDR3 runs 17 residues. V dropped 1 base and J dropped 0; count of bases not matched to a gene: 7. The germline CDR1 and CDR2 sequences are LNHDA and SQIVND (reference sequence). The CDR3 spells CASSIVGDRTMNTEAFF. For the CDR3, the DNA is TGTGCCAGTAGTATAGTTGGGGACAGGACCATGAACACTGAAGCTTTCTTT. Combining the CDR3 with reference TRBV19 and TRBJ1-1 gives the whole variable domain DGGITQSPKYLFRKEGQNVTLSCEQNLNHDAMYWYRQDPGQGLRLIYYSQIVNDFQKGDIAEGYSVSREKKESFPLTVTSAQKNPTAFYLCASSIVGDRTMNTEAFFGQGTRLTVV.

The chain has TRBV7-3 and TRBJ2-2, with a weak D call TRBD1 (6 bases). The CDR3 is made up of 15 amino acids. V was clipped by 4 bases and J by 2 bases, with 11 bases between them. Germline V CDR1 and CDR2: SGHTA, FQGTGA. CDR3 sequence reads: CASSSGQLNTGELFF. Here the CDR3 DNA reads TGTGCCAGCAGCTCAGGACAGCTAAACACCGGGGAGCTGTTTTTT.

This sequence joins TRBV7-3 and TRBJ2-3; D possibly corresponds to TRBD2 (6 bases). With 5 bases removed from V and 8 bases from J, the gap between germline ends came to 11 bases. Germline loops: CDR1 SGHTA, CDR2 FQGTGA. The CDR3 spans 12 residues. CDR3 sequence (DNA): TGTGCCAGCAGCGGATCCGGGGGTACGCAGTATTTT. Translating it yields CASSGSGGTQYF.

The rearrangement joins TRBV10-3 to TRBJ1-6; D remains ambiguous. Trimming left V 6 bases short and J 5 bases short, with 8 bases between. CDR1 is ENHRY, CDR2 SYGVKD, per germline. The CDR3 has 13 residues. The CDR3 DNA reads as TGTGCCATCAGGAAGTTAGATAATTCACCCCTCCACTTT. This gives the protein CAIRKLDNSPLHF.

This chain links TRBV9 with TRBJ1-1; 11 bases agree with TRBD1. Germline-derived CDR1 and CDR2 are SGDLS and YYNGEE. With V trimmed by 4 bases and J by 1 base, 9 bases remained unmatched. This CDR3 spans 17 amino acids. CDR3 bases: TGTGCCAGCAGCAGAACCTGGACAGGGGGCCGGAACACTGAAGCTTTCTTT. It codes for CASSRTWTGGRNTEAFF.

This chain connects TRBV2 to TRBJ2-5, with a weak D call TRBD2 (5 bases). Between the trimmed V and J ends, which lost 2 bases and 3 bases, there was a span of 7 bases. The germline CDR1 and CDR2 sequences are SNHLY and FYNNEI. This CDR3 contains 13 residues. The CDR3 DNA sequence: TGTGCCAGCAGTGAATCCGGGGAAGAGACCCAGTACTTC. Protein sequence: CASSESGEETQYF.

The chain combines TRBV19 with TRBJ1-2; 9 bases are a match to TRBD1. This CDR3 is 15 amino acids long. The germline V gene has CDR1 LNHDA and CDR2 SQIVND (reference sequence). Losses at the gene ends were 4 bases for V and 3 bases for J; bases not matched to a gene: 6. The CDR3 loop reads CASSTTRTGDYGYTF. The CDR3 nucleotides are TGTGCCAGTAGTACTACCCGGACAGGGGACTATGGCTACACCTTC.

J is TRBJ1-1 and V is TRBV19; a weak D match, TRBD1 (6 bases). Germline-derived CDR1 and CDR2 are LNHDA and SQIVND (reference sequence). V lost 7 bases and J 5 bases, leaving 14 bases between the germline ends. The CDR3 spans 13 residues. The CDR3 DNA follows: TGTGCCAGTACATCAGGGGTGGGAACTGAAGCTTTCTTT. It encodes CASTSGVGTEAFF.

The chain uses TRBV19 and TRBJ2-2; 8 bases agree with TRBD1. Losses at the gene ends were 7 bases for V and 7 bases for J; bases not matched to a gene: 5. In germline, CDR1 is LNHDA, CDR2 SQIVND (reference sequence). This CDR3 has 13 amino acids. For the CDR3, the DNA is TGTGCCAGTACAGGGGGCGCCGGCGGGGAGCTGTTTTTT. It translates to CASTGGAGGELFF. The whole variable domain, remainder taken from reference TRBV19 and TRBJ2-2, is DGGITQSPKYLFRKEGQNVTLSCEQNLNHDAMYWYRQDPGQGLRLIYYSQIVNDFQKGDIAEGYSVSREKKESFPLTVTSAQKNPTAFYLCASTGGAGGELFFGEGSRLTVL.

The chain joins TRBV28 to TRBJ2-7, with 9 bases lining up with TRBD2. The CDR3 is made up of 15 amino acids. V lost 7 bases and J lost 0; bases outside the gene matches: 7. Germline V gene lookup returns CDR1 MDHEN and CDR2 SYDVKM. CDR3 residues: CASNYLAGVSYEQYF. The CDR3 DNA sequence: TGTGCCAGCAATTATTTAGCGGGGGTCTCCTACGAGCAGTACTTC.